These T cell receptor beta chains were read from a single sample in a study of blood T cell repertoires in COVID-19. Repertoires were generated with immunoSEQ multiplex PCR, while TCRdb's copy carries only in-frame clones and drops some. The sample consists of approximately 220,000 clones, roughly 81% of them appearing once. The specimen was peripheral blood. These receptors were obtained from a man in his forties or fifties who had recovered from COVID-19. CDR3s include the opening cysteine and the closing phenylalanine or tryptophan. The D gene is left open where the match is weak.

V gene,D gene,CDR3 protein
TRBV6-5,.,CASSLGRSYEQYF
TRBV30,.,CAWSVGGTYNEQFF
TRBV5-4,.,CASSLGKTWAGNTIYF
TRBV28,TRBD1,CASSLGTGVYYGYTF
TRBV29-1,.,CSVRREGHEQYF
TRBV27,TRBD1,CASSSIQGAIQPQHF
TRBV7-9,.,CASSPRTLQETQYF
TRBV12-3/TRBV12-4,.,CASSLDSYEQYF
TRBV27,.,CASSFSREGNSPLHF
TRBV25-1,TRBD1,CASSPLDRGTEAFF
TRBV19,.,CASRPGQALEKLFF
TRBV3-1/TRBV3-2,TRBD1,CASSQDVRRDRLYNEQFF
TRBV19,.,CASTYRSGQSLAKNIQYF
TRBV4-1,.,CASSSGGSNEKLFF
TRBV5-1,.,CASSFQGIPYEQYF
TRBV18,TRBD2,CASSRGTIETQYF
TRBV3-1/TRBV3-2,.,CASSLSGEGVGEQYF
TRBV28,.,CASSLRGFGTSHTGELFF
TRBV28,.,CASSGPTGRFRNEQFF
TRBV11-2,.,CASSFKTGYEQYF
TRBV27,TRBD1,CAFSDRGGSYEQYF
TRBV5-1,TRBD1,CASSGPGQGALGGELFF
TRBV5-1,.,CASSLPSVGEQFF
TRBV18,TRBD1,CASSPRQGAEETQYF